This T cell receptor beta chain was obtained from a study of radiation and T cells in renal cell carcinoma. The time point denotes: blood 4 weeks post-SBRT, at nephrectomy. Treatment indicated: 15 Gy SBRT to primary tumor, nephrectomy 4 weeks later. TCRdb keeps only in-frame clones here, not all; method: immunoSEQ multiplex PCR. The sample records around 100,000 clones, roughly 84% being singletons. CDR1 is LNHNV, CDR2 YYDKDF, per germline (reference sequence). Deletions cut 3 bases from V and 1 base from J, with 17 bases between. This CDR3 comprises 17 residues. The sequenced sample was blood, obtained from a patient whose treatment included radiotherapy and nephrectomy. The receptor was isolated from a man aged 55-75 years with renal cell carcinoma. V is TRBV15 and J is TRBJ2-3, with TRBD2 as a possible D gene (6 bases). DNA for the CDR3: TGTGCCACCAGCAGGGAGCTGGTGACGGGGGGCACAGATACGCAGTATTTT. Amino acid sequence: CATSRELVTGGTDTQYF.